Each of the 27 T cell receptor beta chains below was sequenced from the same sample in a study of blood T cell repertoires in COVID-19. Produced via immunoSEQ multiplex PCR; TCRdb's table is partial and in-frame only. Of about 220,000 clones in the sample, roughly four fifths were seen once. The sample was peripheral blood. Every receptor here comes from a woman aged 70 to 79 with acute or convalescent COVID-19.

V usage is TRBV7-9 and J usage is TRBJ1-1, with unresolved D. Germline CDR1 SEHNR, CDR2 FQNEAQ (reference sequence). This CDR3 spans 15 amino acids. The V gene lost 2 bases and the J gene lost 0 bases, with 10 bases spanning the gap. The CDR3 spells CASSLIPRLNTEAFF. The DNA of the CDR3 is TGTGCCAGCAGCTTAATCCCTAGATTGAACACTGAAGCTTTCTTT.

The rearrangement joins TRBV4-3 to TRBJ1-6, with D possibly being TRBD1 (6 bases). V was trimmed by 1 base and J by 10 bases, leaving 14 bases between them. Looked up from germline, CDR1 is LGHNA and CDR2 is YSLEER. The CDR3 has 15 residues. This CDR3 reads CASSQGLTGYSPLHF. The CDR3 bases are TGCGCCAGCAGCCAAGGACTCACAGGGTACTCACCCCTCCACTTT.

The chain links TRBV5-1 to TRBJ1-1, with unresolved D. The germline V gene has CDR1 SGHRS and CDR2 YFSETQ. This CDR3 has 14 amino acids. Trimming cost V 3 bases and J 1 base, with 10 bases left between them. The CDR3 nucleotides read TGCGCCAGCAGCTACCACGGGGAGAACACTGAAGCTTTCTTT. Amino acids: CASSYHGENTEAFF. Combining the CDR3 with reference TRBV5-1 and TRBJ1-1 gives the whole variable domain KAGVTQTPRYLIKTRGQQVTLSCSPISGHRSVSWYQQTPGQGLQFLFEYFSETQRNKGNFPGRFSGRQFSNSRSEMNVSTLELGDSALYLCASSYHGENTEAFFGQGTRLTVV.

The count of this clone is one. This chain connects TRBV6-2 or TRBV6-3 to TRBJ1-2, with D maybe TRBD1 (6 bases). The CDR3 sequence is 13 residues long. V lost 2 bases to trimming and J lost 5 bases, with 9 bases between them. Germline assignment: CDR1 MNHEY and CDR2 SVGEGT. The CDR3 loop reads CASSYDRSYGYTF. The DNA for the CDR3 is TGTGCCAGCAGTTACGACAGGAGTTATGGCTACACCTTC.

This clone is a singleton in its sample. V is TRBV7-9 and J is TRBJ1-2; D might be TRBD1 (6 bases). Germline CDR1 is SEHNR and CDR2 is FQNEAQ (reference sequence). Trimming left V 5 bases short and J 5 bases short, with 27 bases between. This CDR3 spans 18 amino acids. In nucleotides, the CDR3 is TGTGCCAGCAGCCCCAAAGGGGGACGACAGAACCCAATATATGGCTACACCTTC. As protein: CASSPKGGRQNPIYGYTF. Full variable domain (missing parts from reference TRBV7-9 and TRBJ1-2): DTGVSQNPRHKITKRGQNVTFRCDPISEHNRLYWYRQTLGQGPEFLTYFQNEAQLEKSRLLSDRFSAERPKGSFSTLEIQRTEQGDSAMYLCASSPKGGRQNPIYGYTFGSGTRLTVV.

This clone has more than one count but fewer than ten. V and J are TRBV11-2 and TRBJ2-3; 7 bases are a match to TRBD1. CDR1 and CDR2 from the germline V gene are SGHAT and FQNNGV. The trim removed 1 base at V and 0 bases at J, leaving 4 bases unmatched. The CDR3 contains 16 residues. The CDR3 region is CASSLGNRGSTDTQYF. The CDR3 DNA reads TGTGCCAGCAGCTTAGGAAACAGGGGAAGCACAGATACGCAGTATTTT.

This rearrangement joins TRBV7-2 to TRBJ1-5; 10 bases line up with TRBD1. Trimming removed 0 bases from V and 3 bases from J; junction bases left unmatched: 2. Germline-derived CDR1 and CDR2 are SGHTA and FQGNSA. This CDR3 has 16 residues. The CDR3 DNA sequence: TGTGCCAGCAGCTTAGCGGGGACAGGGGTCAATCAGCCCCAGCATTTT. Translated: CASSLAGTGVNQPQHF.

The rearrangement uses TRBV4-3 and TRBJ1-2, with TRBD1 matching over 9 bases. The V and J ends lost 3 bases and 4 bases, in that order; junction bases with no gene match: 0. Germline CDR1 reads LGHNA; CDR2 reads YSLEER. CDR3 length equals 13 residues. As DNA, the CDR3 is TGCGCCAGCAGCCAGGGACAGGGCTATGGCTACACCTTC. Its protein product is CASSQGQGYGYTF.

The chain carries TRBV5-4 and TRBJ1-3, with D possibly being TRBD1 (6 bases). Germline lookup yields CDR1 SGHNT and CDR2 YYREEE (reference sequence). V was cut by 4 bases and J by 0 bases, with 11 bases left in between. The CDR3 has 15 residues. CDR3: CASSLRGPSGNTIYF. The CDR3 DNA sequence: TGTGCCAGCAGCCTCAGGGGACCCTCTGGAAACACCATATATTTT.

The chain combines TRBV7-6 with TRBJ2-7, with 7 nucleotides matching TRBD2. With 1 base clipped from V and 2 bases from J, the junction kept 5 bases outside the gene matches. The germline V gene has CDR1 SGHVS and CDR2 FNYEAQ. CDR3 length: 15 residues. The CDR3 protein is CASSLGASGTYEQYF. The CDR3 DNA reads as TGTGCCAGCAGCTTAGGGGCTAGCGGAACCTACGAGCAGTACTTC.

This clone occurred once. The V gene is TRBV11-3, the J gene TRBJ2-1; 7 nucleotides match TRBD1. Germline lookup yields CDR1 SGHNT and CDR2 YENEEA. This CDR3 region has 17 residues. V lost 0 bases and J lost 0; bases outside the gene matches: 5. The CDR3 loop is CASSLEGNRGSYNEQFF. In DNA, the CDR3 is TGTGCCAGCAGCTTAGAAGGTAACAGGGGCTCCTACAATGAGCAGTTCTTC.

The V and J genes are TRBV19 and TRBJ1-2; TRBD1 is a possible D gene (5 bases). The germline V gene has CDR1 LNHDA and CDR2 SQIVND (reference sequence). With 1 base removed from V and 0 bases from J, the gap between germline ends came to 9 bases. This CDR3 region has 15 residues. The CDR3 region is CASSIGKGTNYGYTF. The CDR3, as DNA: TGTGCCAGTAGTATAGGAAAGGGGACTAACTATGGCTACACCTTC.

The V and J genes are TRBV25-1 and TRBJ1-4; no clear D gene. Germline V gene data show CDR1 as MGHDK and CDR2 as SYGVNS. CDR3 size: 15 residues. V was clipped by 8 bases and J by 8 bases, with 21 bases between them. The CDR3 protein is CASAAGSGPDEKLFF. CDR3 nucleotides: TGTGCCAGCGCGGCCGGCAGCGGACCTGACGAAAAACTGTTTTTT.

V gene TRBV29-1 combines with J gene TRBJ2-2; D unresolved. Trimming shortened V by 0 bases and J by 2 bases, and 7 bases separated the two germline ends. CDR1 SQVTM and CDR2 ANQGSEA come from the germline V gene. This CDR3 has 14 residues. The CDR3 loop is CSVEDQLNTGELFF. DNA for the CDR3: TGCAGCGTTGAAGATCAACTCAACACCGGGGAGCTGTTTTTT.

The chain has TRBV29-1 and TRBJ2-2, with a tentative D call TRBD1 (5 bases). Deletions cut 8 bases from V and 4 bases from J, with 14 bases between. There are 13 residues in the CDR3. Germline values: CDR1 SQVTM, CDR2 ANQGSEA. CDR3 amino acids: CSCEGAVTGELFF. As DNA, the CDR3 is TGCAGCTGCGAAGGGGCGGTCACCGGGGAGCTGTTTTTT.

Remarks on this clone: The junction departs from the called germline gene at one end, perhaps through a read error. CDR3 sequence reads: CSAGLAGGQVF. Written as DNA, the CDR3 is TGCAGTGCGGGACTAGCGGGGGGGCAAGTCTTC. This chain links TRBV20-1 with TRBJ2-1; 16 bases line up with TRBD2. Germline CDR1 and CDR2: DFQATT and SNEGSKA (reference sequence). The CDR3 is 11 residues long.

This sequence joins TRBV5-1 and TRBJ1-6, with D perhaps matching TRBD1 (6 bases). This CDR3 comprises 16 residues. Trimming removed 3 bases from V and 9 bases from J, with 19 bases in between. The germline V gene encodes CDR1 SGHRS and CDR2 YFSETQ. CDR3 DNA: TGCGCCAGCAGCTATTCGTCAGGGGTAACTAGTTCACCCCTCCACTTT. The encoded protein is CASSYSSGVTSSPLHF.

This chain connects TRBV5-1 to TRBJ2-2; TRBD2 agrees at 11 bases. V dropped 1 base and J dropped 7; count of bases not matched to a gene: 6. Per germline, CDR1 SGHRS and CDR2 YFSETQ. The CDR3 spans 16 residues. The CDR3 nucleotides read TGCGCCAGCAGCTTGACTACTAGCGGGGGTGTCGGGGAGCTGTTTTTT. Residues: CASSLTTSGGVGELFF. Together with reference TRBV5-1 and TRBJ2-2, the CDR3 gives the full variable domain: KAGVTQTPRYLIKTRGQQVTLSCSPISGHRSVSWYQQTPGQGLQFLFEYFSETQRNKGNFPGRFSGRQFSNSRSEMNVSTLELGDSALYLCASSLTTSGGVGELFFGEGSRLTVL.

In this sample, this clone turned up many times. The gene calls are TRBV5-6 and TRBJ1-4, with D possibly being TRBD1 (6 bases). CDR3 length: 14 residues. CDR1 and CDR2 (germline): SGHDT, YYEEEE. V was shortened by 4 bases and J by 4 bases, with 11 bases between the two germline ends. Written as DNA, the CDR3 is TGTGCCAGCAGCCCCAGGGGCAATAATGAAAAACTGTTTTTT. Translated: CASSPRGNNEKLFF.

This clone was picked up one time. The chain links TRBV6-5 to TRBJ2-5; 8 bases match TRBD1. CDR1 is MNHEY and CDR2 is SVGAGI in the germline V gene. The CDR3 contains 15 residues. Germline trimming cut 7 bases from V and 3 bases from J; bases unmatched to any gene: 10. CDR3 DNA sequence: TGTGCCAGCACCCCAACGATGACAGGGGAAGAGACCCAGTACTTC. Its translation: CASTPTMTGEETQYF.

The chain uses TRBV7-9 and TRBJ2-1, with TRBD1 as a possible D gene (8 bases). Trimming removed 6 bases at V and 7 bases at J, with 10 bases between. The CDR3 spans 12 residues. In germline, CDR1 is SEHNR, CDR2 FQNEAQ (reference sequence). The CDR3 loop is CASRQGGNEQFF. In DNA, the CDR3 is TGTGCCAGCAGACAGGGGGGGAATGAGCAGTTCTTC.

This clone was counted a few times. CDR3 region: CASSKAPYWPDRYSNQPQHF. The CDR3 nucleotides are TGTGCCAGCAGCAAAGCGCCGTATTGGCCGGACAGGTATAGCAATCAGCCCCAGCATTTT. The V gene is TRBV21-1, the J gene TRBJ1-5; the table calls TRBD1, which could not be checked here. TRBV21-1 is shown as a pseudogene. There are 20 residues in the CDR3.

The rearrangement uses TRBV7-9 and TRBJ2-5, with D tentatively TRBD2 (7 bases). The germline CDR1 and CDR2 sequences are SEHNR and FQNEAQ (reference sequence). The length of the CDR3 is 16 residues. Trimming pared 0 bases from V and 5 bases from J, leaving 16 bases between. The CDR3 protein is CASSLAGRGGLETQYF. The CDR3 DNA reads as TGTGCCAGCAGCTTAGCTGGGAGGGGGGGCCTGGAGACCCAGTACTTC.

The V and J genes are TRBV3-1 (or the pseudogene TRBV3-2) and TRBJ1-5, with D unclear. This CDR3 contains 14 residues. Germline V gene lookup returns CDR1 LGHDT and CDR2 YNNKEL (reference sequence). V was shortened by 5 bases and J by 1 base, with 9 bases between the two germline ends. The CDR3 nucleotides are TGTGCCAGCAGCGTCACTTACAGCAATCAGCCCCAGCATTTT. Translation gives CASSVTYSNQPQHF.

The rearrangement links TRBV5-1 to TRBJ1-2; D remains ambiguous. CDR3 length equals 15 residues. Germline-derived CDR1 and CDR2 are SGHRS and YFSETQ. Trimming shortened V by 4 bases and J by 5 bases, and 18 bases separated the two germline ends. The CDR3 is CASSPIDNSGYGYTF. CDR3 coding DNA: TGCGCCAGCAGCCCTATTGACAATTCGGGGTATGGCTACACCTTC.

The chain recombines TRBV19 with TRBJ1-2; D is ambiguous. Germline-derived CDR1 and CDR2 are LNHDA and SQIVND (reference sequence). This CDR3 has 12 residues. Trimming took 3 bases from V and 4 from J, leaving 6 bases between them. The CDR3 loop reads CASSIVGYGYTF. The CDR3 DNA is TGTGCCAGTAGTATTGTCGGCTATGGCTACACCTTC.

The rearrangement joins TRBV6-5 to TRBJ2-2; possible D gene TRBD1, 5 bases. The CDR3 has 15 residues. V shed 0 bases and J shed 1 base, with 6 bases lying between them. CDR1 and CDR2 from the germline V gene are MNHEY and SVGAGI. CDR3 amino acids: CASSYSQGNTGELFF. The CDR3 DNA is TGTGCCAGCAGTTACTCTCAGGGGAACACCGGGGAGCTGTTTTTT.